Each of the 22 T cell receptor beta chains below was sequenced from the same sample in a study of control samples from healthy donors and cancer patients. Libraries were prepared by immunoSEQ multiplex PCR; TCRdb keeps only in-frame clonotypes and omits some of them. The sample shows 100,000 to 150,000 clones, around 87% of them seen only once. Sequencing was carried out using blood. Receptors were obtained from a man aged 60 to 69 in good health.

The V call is TRBV28, the J call TRBJ1-6, with D unresolved. Per germline, CDR1 MDHEN and CDR2 SYDVKM. Trimming stripped 6 bases from V and 7 bases from J, with 13 bases between. This CDR3 has 14 residues. In DNA form, the CDR3 reads TGTGCCAGCAGCATGCCAAACTTAAATTCACCCCTCCACTTT. Residues: CASSMPNLNSPLHF.

V usage is TRBV7-2 and J usage is TRBJ1-1, with no clear D. The germline CDR1 and CDR2 sequences are SGHTA and FQGNSA. The CDR3 spans 14 residues. V shed 6 bases and J shed 0 bases, with 11 bases lying between them. Here the CDR3 reads CASSPTSMNTEAFF. DNA of the CDR3: TGTGCCAGCAGTCCGACTTCCATGAACACTGAAGCTTTCTTT.

The chain is built from TRBV7-2 and TRBJ2-3; D is possibly TRBD2 (6 bases). Trimming pared 2 bases from V and 2 bases from J, leaving 14 bases between. Germline values: CDR1 SGHTA, CDR2 FQGNSA. CDR3 length: 16 residues. The CDR3 nucleotides are TGTGCCAGCAGCTTAAGCCTGCGGGACCACACAGATACGCAGTATTTT. This codes for CASSLSLRDHTDTQYF. Variable domain in full (rest from reference TRBV7-2 and TRBJ2-3): GAGVSQSPSNKVTEKGKDVELRCDPISGHTALYWYRQSLGQGLEFLIYFQGNSAPDKSGLPSDRFSAERTGGSVSTLTIQRTQQEDSAVYLCASSLSLRDHTDTQYFGPGTRLTVL.

This sequence joins TRBV27 and TRBJ2-4, with 11 bases fitting TRBD1. V lost 5 bases and J lost 0; bases outside the gene matches: 3. CDR3 length: 16 amino acids. In germline, CDR1 is MNHEY, CDR2 SMNVEV (reference sequence). The CDR3 region has the DNA TGTGCCAGCAGTCCGGGGACAGGGGGAGCCAAAAACATTCAGTACTTC. Protein product: CASSPGTGGAKNIQYF.

The chain carries TRBV24-1 and TRBJ1-5; no definite D call. The germline V gene has CDR1 KGHDR and CDR2 SFDVKD. This CDR3 region has 13 residues. V lost 9 bases and J lost 1, with 9 bases in between. The CDR3 DNA follows: TGTGCCACCGCCCAAGGCAGCAATCAGCCCCAGCATTTT. The encoded protein is CATAQGSNQPQHF.

This clone was found once. The rearrangement uses TRBV19 and TRBJ1-5; TRBD1 is a possible D gene (6 bases). Trimming pared 5 bases from V and 5 bases from J, leaving 16 bases between. The CDR3 runs to 15 residues. Germline CDR1 reads LNHDA; CDR2 reads SQIVND (reference sequence). CDR3 sequence: CASSYPGGLDQPQHF. The CDR3 DNA reads TGTGCCAGTAGTTATCCCGGGGGGCTAGATCAGCCCCAGCATTTT.

The chain has TRBV6-5 and TRBJ1-5; no clear D. The germline CDR1 and CDR2 sequences are MNHEY and SVGAGI. The CDR3 loop spans 15 amino acids. Trimming took 5 bases from V and 6 from J, leaving 17 bases between them. CDR3 nucleotide sequence: TGTGCCAGCAGTCCTACGGTTGCCGAAGGTCAGCCCCAGCATTTT. Encoded protein: CASSPTVAEGQPQHF.

This clone was observed a single time. The V and J genes are TRBV10-3 and TRBJ2-7, with D uncertain. The germline CDR1 and CDR2 sequences are ENHRY and SYGVKD. Trimming cost V 10 bases and J 4 bases, with 11 bases left between them. This CDR3 is built from 11 residues. The CDR3 DNA is TGTGCCACCGCCCTGCAATACGAGCAGTACTTC. Translated: CATALQYEQYF.

CDR3 residues: CASKDGPSTDTQYF. CDR3 nucleotides: TGCGCCAGCAAGGACGGTCCCAGCACAGATACGCAGTATTTT. The gene calls are TRBV5-1 and TRBJ2-3; D is ambiguous. V dropped 6 bases and J dropped 0 bases, with 11 bases sitting between them. Germline V CDR1 and CDR2: SGHRS, YFSETQ. The CDR3 runs to 14 residues.

In nucleotides, the CDR3 is TGCGCCAGCAGCCAAGGAGGGCAGTTCACCGGGGAGCTGTTTTTT. Amino acids: CASSQGGQFTGELFF. This chain links TRBV4-3 with TRBJ2-2; a possible D gene is TRBD2 (5 bases). This CDR3 has 15 amino acids. With 1 base removed from V and 4 bases from J, the gap between germline ends came to 10 bases. The V gene's germline CDR1 is LGHNA and CDR2 YSLEER.

This clone has only a few counts. The V call is TRBV27, the J call TRBJ2-3; D is perhaps TRBD2 (7 bases). The CDR3 loop spans 16 amino acids. From germline, CDR1 is MNHEY and CDR2 SMNVEV (reference sequence). Trimming shortened V by 2 bases and J by 2 bases, and 14 bases separated the two germline ends. CDR3 bases: TGTGCCAGCAGTTTAATTAAGGGGGGGTCCACAGATACGCAGTATTTT. The encoded protein is CASSLIKGGSTDTQYF.

The chain joins TRBV11-1 to TRBJ2-3; D is perhaps TRBD1 (6 bases). The CDR3 spans 14 residues. Germline V lookup: CDR1 SGHAT, CDR2 FQDESV (reference sequence). The V and J ends lost 5 bases and 1 base respectively, with 10 bases between them. In DNA, the CDR3 is TGTGCCAGCAGCCTGGGACACCGCACAGATACGCAGTATTTT. Its translation: CASSLGHRTDTQYF.

The chain uses TRBV10-3 and TRBJ1-5; TRBD1 is a possible D gene (5 bases). The V gene lost 4 bases and the J gene lost 5 bases, with 9 bases spanning the gap. The CDR3 runs to 13 residues. Looked up from germline, CDR1 is ENHRY and CDR2 is SYGVKD. The DNA of the CDR3 is TGTGCCATCAGTGGGGGGGAGCATCAGCCCCAGCATTTT. Encoded protein: CAISGGEHQPQHF.

This sequence joins TRBV5-5 and TRBJ1-2, with D unresolved. The CDR3 is 15 amino acids. The V gene lost 1 base and the J gene lost 6 bases, with 16 bases spanning the gap. The V gene's germline CDR1 is SGHKS and CDR2 YYEKEE (reference sequence). Here the CDR3 reads CASSLTGFPRDGYTF. The CDR3 nucleotides are TGTGCCAGCAGCTTGACTGGCTTCCCTCGAGATGGCTACACCTTC.

The chain carries TRBV28 and TRBJ1-3; D might be TRBD1 (5 bases). The CDR3 runs to 20 residues. V lost 4 bases, J lost 0 bases, and 25 bases lay in between. Germline V gene lookup returns CDR1 MDHEN and CDR2 SYDVKM. The CDR3 loop reads CASSSQLLGRRRSSGNTIYF. CDR3 DNA: TGTGCCAGCAGTTCCCAATTGTTGGGGCGTAGGAGATCCTCTGGAAACACCATATATTTT.

The V and J genes are TRBV18 and TRBJ2-2, with 7 bases fitting TRBD1. The CDR3 is 17 residues long. CDR1 is KGHSH, CDR2 LQKENI, per germline. V dropped 6 bases and J dropped 2; count of bases not matched to a gene: 12. The CDR3 DNA sequence: TGTGCCAGCTCGCCATTAATGACAGGGCCCAACACCGGGGAGCTGTTTTTT. Translated, it gives CASSPLMTGPNTGELFF.

The rearrangement joins TRBV19 to TRBJ1-2; 9 bases align to TRBD1. V was pared by 4 bases and J by 6 bases, with 6 bases of the junction left unmatched. The CDR3 is 14 residues long. Germline V CDR1 and CDR2: LNHDA, SQIVND (reference sequence). The CDR3 protein is CASSRTGDSDGYTF. The CDR3 coding sequence is TGTGCCAGTAGTAGGACAGGGGATTCCGATGGCTACACCTTC.

This clone turned up a few times. The chain carries TRBV2 and TRBJ2-2, with 11 positions matching TRBD2. V lost 6 bases and J lost 6; bases outside the gene matches: 6. Germline CDR1 and CDR2: SNHLY and FYNNEI. The CDR3 sequence is 15 residues long. CDR3 protein: CASRILAGEAGELFF. The CDR3 coding sequence is TGTGCCAGCAGGATACTAGCGGGGGAGGCCGGGGAGCTGTTTTTT.

The gene calls are TRBV27 and TRBJ2-1; D is perhaps TRBD1 (6 bases). Trimming left V 3 bases short and J 9 bases short, with 9 bases between. The CDR3 totals 12 residues. Germline CDR1 reads MNHEY; CDR2 reads SMNVEV (reference sequence). The CDR3 coding sequence is TGTGCCAGCAGTTTTGGGGGCGGTGAGCAGTTCTTC. Its protein product is CASSFGGGEQFF.

The CDR3 is CASSLGLAVKGDEQYF. The CDR3 region has the DNA TGTGCCAGCAGTCTGGGACTAGCGGTTAAAGGCGACGAGCAGTACTTC. This chain joins TRBV6-2 or TRBV6-3 and TRBJ2-7; 11 nucleotides agree with TRBD2. Per the germline V gene, CDR1 is MNHEY and CDR2 is SVGEGT. The CDR3 sequence is 16 residues long. Trimming at V came to 5 bases and at J to 5 bases, leaving 11 bases not matched to a gene.

CDR3 region: CASSLGGGNYGYTF. The CDR3 DNA reads as TGCGCCAGCAGCTTGGGCGGCGGGAACTATGGCTACACCTTC. This chain uses TRBV5-1 with TRBJ1-2; D is uncertain. V gave up 0 bases and J gave up 2 bases, with 8 bases separating them. The CDR3 contains 14 residues. CDR1 and CDR2 (germline): SGHRS, YFSETQ.

This clone was detected only once. The chain has TRBV11-2 and TRBJ2-3, with D unclear. With 0 bases removed from V and 0 bases from J, the gap between germline ends came to 7 bases. Germline lookup yields CDR1 SGHAT and CDR2 FQNNGV. This CDR3 comprises 15 residues. CDR3 DNA sequence: TGTGCCAGCAGCTTAGATCGGATGAGCACAGATACGCAGTATTTT. It encodes CASSLDRMSTDTQYF.